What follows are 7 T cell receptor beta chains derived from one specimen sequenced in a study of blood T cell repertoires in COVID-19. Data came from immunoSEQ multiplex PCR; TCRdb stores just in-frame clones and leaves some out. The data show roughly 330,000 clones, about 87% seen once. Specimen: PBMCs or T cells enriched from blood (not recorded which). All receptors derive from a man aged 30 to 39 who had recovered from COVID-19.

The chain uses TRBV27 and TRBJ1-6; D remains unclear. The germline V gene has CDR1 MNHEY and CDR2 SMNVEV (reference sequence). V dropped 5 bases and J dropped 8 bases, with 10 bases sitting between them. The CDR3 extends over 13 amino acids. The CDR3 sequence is CASSPGPHSPLHF. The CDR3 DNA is TGTGCCAGCAGTCCCGGTCCCCATTCACCCCTCCACTTT.

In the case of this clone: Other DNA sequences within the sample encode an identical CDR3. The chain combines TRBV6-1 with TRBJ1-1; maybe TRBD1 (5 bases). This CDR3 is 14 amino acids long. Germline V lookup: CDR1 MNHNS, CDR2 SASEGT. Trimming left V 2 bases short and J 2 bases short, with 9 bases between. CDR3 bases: TGTGCCAGCAGTGAACGACAGCTAAACACTGAAGCTTTCTTT. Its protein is CASSERQLNTEAFF.

As DNA, the CDR3 is TGTGCCAGCACCCCGAACCATCCTGCCAGGAGTGGACTAGAGGAGACCCAGTACTTC. It yields the protein CASTPNHPARSGLEETQYF. The chain recombines TRBV11-2 with TRBJ2-5, with 7 bases lining up with TRBD2. Trimming removed 7 bases from V and 5 bases from J; junction bases left unmatched: 25. Germline values: CDR1 SGHAT, CDR2 FQNNGV. This CDR3 comprises 19 residues.

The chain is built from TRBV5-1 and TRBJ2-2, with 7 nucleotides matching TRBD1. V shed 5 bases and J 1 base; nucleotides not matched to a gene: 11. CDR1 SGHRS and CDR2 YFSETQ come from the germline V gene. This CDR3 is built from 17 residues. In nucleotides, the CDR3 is TGCGCCAGCAGTGAATCTCCCGGACAGGTGAACACCGGGGAGCTGTTTTTT. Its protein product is CASSESPGQVNTGELFF. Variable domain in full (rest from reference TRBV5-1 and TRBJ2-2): KAGVTQTPRYLIKTRGQQVTLSCSPISGHRSVSWYQQTPGQGLQFLFEYFSETQRNKGNFPGRFSGRQFSNSRSEMNVSTLELGDSALYLCASSESPGQVNTGELFFGEGSRLTVL.

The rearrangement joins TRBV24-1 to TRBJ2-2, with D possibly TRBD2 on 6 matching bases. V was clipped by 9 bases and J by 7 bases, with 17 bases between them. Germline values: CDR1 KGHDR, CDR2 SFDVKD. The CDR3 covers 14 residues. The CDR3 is CATERRGPGGELFF. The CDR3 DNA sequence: TGTGCCACCGAGCGGAGGGGACCCGGCGGGGAGCTGTTTTTT.

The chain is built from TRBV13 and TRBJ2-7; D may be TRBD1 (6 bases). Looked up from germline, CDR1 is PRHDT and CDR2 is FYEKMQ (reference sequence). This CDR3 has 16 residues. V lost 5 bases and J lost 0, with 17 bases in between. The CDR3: CASSEQGYWASYEQYF. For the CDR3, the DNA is TGTGCCAGCAGCGAACAGGGTTATTGGGCCTCCTACGAGCAGTACTTC. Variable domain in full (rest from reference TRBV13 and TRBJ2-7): AAGVIQSPRHLIKEKRETATLKCYPIPRHDTVYWYQQGPGQDPQFLISFYEKMQSDKGSIPDRFSAQQFSDYHSELNMSSLELGDSALYFCASSEQGYWASYEQYFGPGTRLTVT.

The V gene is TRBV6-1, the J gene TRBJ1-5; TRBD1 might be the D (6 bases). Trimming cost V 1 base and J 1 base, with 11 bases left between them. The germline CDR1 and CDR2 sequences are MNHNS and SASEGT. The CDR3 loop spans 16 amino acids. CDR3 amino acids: CASSEERGASNQPQHF. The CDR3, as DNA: TGTGCCAGCAGTGAAGAGCGGGGGGCGAGCAATCAGCCCCAGCATTTT.